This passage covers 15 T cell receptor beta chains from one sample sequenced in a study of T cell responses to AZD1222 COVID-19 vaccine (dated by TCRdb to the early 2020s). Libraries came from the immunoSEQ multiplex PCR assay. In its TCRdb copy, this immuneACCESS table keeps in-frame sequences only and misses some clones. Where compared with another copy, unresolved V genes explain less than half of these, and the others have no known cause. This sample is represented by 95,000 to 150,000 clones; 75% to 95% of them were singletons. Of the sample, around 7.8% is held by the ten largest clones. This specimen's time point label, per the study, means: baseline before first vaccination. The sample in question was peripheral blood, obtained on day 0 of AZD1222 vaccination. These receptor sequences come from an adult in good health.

This CDR3 is CASSLSPGTSRTSPHNEQFF. The CDR3 DNA reads TGTGCCAGCAGCCTTAGTCCCGGGACATCCCGGACTAGTCCCCACAATGAGCAGTTCTTC. V usage is TRBV9 and J usage is TRBJ2-1, with D possibly TRBD2 on 7 matching bases. This CDR3 is built from 20 residues. V shed 4 bases and J shed 5 bases, with 31 bases lying between them. The germline V gene encodes CDR1 SGDLS and CDR2 YYNGEE.

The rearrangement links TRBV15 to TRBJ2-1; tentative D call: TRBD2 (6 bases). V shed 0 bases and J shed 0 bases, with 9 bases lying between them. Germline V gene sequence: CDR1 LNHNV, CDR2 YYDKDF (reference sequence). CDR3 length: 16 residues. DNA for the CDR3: TGTGCCACCAGCAGAGAGCGGGGCTTCTCCTACAATGAGCAGTTCTTC. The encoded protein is CATSRERGFSYNEQFF.

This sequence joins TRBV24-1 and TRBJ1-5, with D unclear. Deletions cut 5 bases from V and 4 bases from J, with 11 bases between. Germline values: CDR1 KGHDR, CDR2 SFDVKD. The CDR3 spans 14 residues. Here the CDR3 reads CATSVGGRNQPQHF. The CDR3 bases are TGTGCCACCAGTGTTGGCGGTAGGAATCAGCCCCAGCATTTT.

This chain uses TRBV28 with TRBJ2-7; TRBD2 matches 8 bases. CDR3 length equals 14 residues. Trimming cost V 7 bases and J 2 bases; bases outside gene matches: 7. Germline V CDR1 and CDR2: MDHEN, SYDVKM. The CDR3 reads CASTTGGPTYEQYF. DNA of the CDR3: TGTGCCAGCACTACGGGGGGGCCGACCTACGAGCAGTACTTC.

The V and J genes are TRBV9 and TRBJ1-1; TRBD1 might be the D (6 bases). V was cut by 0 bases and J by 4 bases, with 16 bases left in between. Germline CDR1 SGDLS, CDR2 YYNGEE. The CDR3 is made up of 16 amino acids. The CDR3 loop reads CASSVETGVRFTEAFF. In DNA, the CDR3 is TGTGCCAGCAGCGTAGAGACAGGCGTTAGGTTCACTGAAGCTTTCTTT.

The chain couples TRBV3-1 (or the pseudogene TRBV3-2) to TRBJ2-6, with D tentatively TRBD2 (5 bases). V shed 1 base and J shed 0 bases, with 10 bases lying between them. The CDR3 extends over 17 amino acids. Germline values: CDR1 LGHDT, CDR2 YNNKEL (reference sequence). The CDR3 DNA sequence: TGTGCCAGCAGCCAAGGTAGCGCGTTCTCTGGGGCCAACGTCCTGACTTTC. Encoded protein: CASSQGSAFSGANVLTF.

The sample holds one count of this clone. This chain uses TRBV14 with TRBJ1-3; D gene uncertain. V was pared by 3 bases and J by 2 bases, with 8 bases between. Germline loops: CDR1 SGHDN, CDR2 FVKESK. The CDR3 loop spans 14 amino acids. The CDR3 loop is CASSHRVTGNTIYF. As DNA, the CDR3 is TGTGCCAGCAGCCACCGTGTAACTGGAAACACCATATATTTT.

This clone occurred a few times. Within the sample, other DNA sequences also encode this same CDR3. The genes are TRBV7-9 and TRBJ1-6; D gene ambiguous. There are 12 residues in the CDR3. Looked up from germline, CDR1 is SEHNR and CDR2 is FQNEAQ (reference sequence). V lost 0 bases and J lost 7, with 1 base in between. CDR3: CASSLANSPLHF. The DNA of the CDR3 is TGTGCCAGCAGCTTAGCGAATTCACCCCTCCACTTT.

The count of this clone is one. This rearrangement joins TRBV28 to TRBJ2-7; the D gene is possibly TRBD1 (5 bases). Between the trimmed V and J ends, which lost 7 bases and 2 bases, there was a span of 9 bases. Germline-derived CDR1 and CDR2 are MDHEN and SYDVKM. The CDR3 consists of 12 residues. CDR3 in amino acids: CASNTGPYEQYF. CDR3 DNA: TGTGCCAGCAATACAGGACCCTACGAGCAGTACTTC.

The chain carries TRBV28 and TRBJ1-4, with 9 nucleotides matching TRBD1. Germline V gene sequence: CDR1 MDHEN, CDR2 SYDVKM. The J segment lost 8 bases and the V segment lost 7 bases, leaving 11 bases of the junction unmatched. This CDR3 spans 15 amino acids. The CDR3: CASTQLDRGGEKLFF. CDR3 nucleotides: TGTGCCAGCACGCAACTCGACAGGGGGGGCGAAAAACTGTTTTTT.

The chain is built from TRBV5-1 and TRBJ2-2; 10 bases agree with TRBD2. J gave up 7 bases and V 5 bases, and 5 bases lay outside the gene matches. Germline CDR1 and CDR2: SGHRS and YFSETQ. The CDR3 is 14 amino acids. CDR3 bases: TGCGCCAGCAGTTCCGGGACTAGCGACGGGGAGCTGTTTTTT. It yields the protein CASSSGTSDGELFF.

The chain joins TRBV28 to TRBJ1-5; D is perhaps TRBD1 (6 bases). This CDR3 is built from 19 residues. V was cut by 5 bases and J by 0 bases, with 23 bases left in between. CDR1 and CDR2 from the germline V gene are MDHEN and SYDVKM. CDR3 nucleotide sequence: TGTGCCAGCAGTCTAGTGGGACACTCCACGAGATATAGCAATCAGCCCCAGCATTTT. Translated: CASSLVGHSTRYSNQPQHF.

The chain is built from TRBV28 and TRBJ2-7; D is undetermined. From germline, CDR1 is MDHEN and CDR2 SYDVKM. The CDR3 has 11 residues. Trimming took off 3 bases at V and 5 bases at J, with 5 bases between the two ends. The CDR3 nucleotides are TGTGCCAGCAGTTTTGGGAACGAGCAGTACTTC. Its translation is CASSFGNEQYF.

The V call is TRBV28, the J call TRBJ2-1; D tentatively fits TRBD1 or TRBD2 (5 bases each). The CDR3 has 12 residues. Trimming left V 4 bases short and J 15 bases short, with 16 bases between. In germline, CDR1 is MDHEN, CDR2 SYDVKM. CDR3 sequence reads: CASSSGASAGFF. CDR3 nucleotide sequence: TGTGCCAGCAGTTCCGGGGCCTCTGCGGGGTTCTTC.

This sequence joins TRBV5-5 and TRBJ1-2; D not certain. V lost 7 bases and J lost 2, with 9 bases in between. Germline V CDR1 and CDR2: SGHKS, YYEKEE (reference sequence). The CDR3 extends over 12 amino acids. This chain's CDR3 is CASGSVNYGYTF. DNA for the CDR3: TGTGCCAGCGGGTCTGTGAACTATGGCTACACCTTC. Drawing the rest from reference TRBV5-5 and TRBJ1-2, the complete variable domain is DAGVTQSPTHLIKTRGQQVTLRCSPISGHKSVSWYQQVLGQGPQFIFQYYEKEERGRGNFPDRFSARQFPNYSSELNVNALLLGDSALYLCASGSVNYGYTFGSGTRLTVV.